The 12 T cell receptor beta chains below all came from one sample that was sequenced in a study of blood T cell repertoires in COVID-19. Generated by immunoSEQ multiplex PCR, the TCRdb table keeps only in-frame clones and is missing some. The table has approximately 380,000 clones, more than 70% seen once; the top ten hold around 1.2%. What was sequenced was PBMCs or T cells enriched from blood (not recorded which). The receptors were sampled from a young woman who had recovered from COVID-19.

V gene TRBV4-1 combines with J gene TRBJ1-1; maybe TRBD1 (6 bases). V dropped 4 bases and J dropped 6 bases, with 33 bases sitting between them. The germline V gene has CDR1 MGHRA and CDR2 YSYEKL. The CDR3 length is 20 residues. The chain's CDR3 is CASSLQGVIGIENRDSEAFF. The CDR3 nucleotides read TGCGCCAGCAGCCTTCAAGGAGTAATTGGGATCGAAAACAGGGATTCTGAAGCTTTCTTT.

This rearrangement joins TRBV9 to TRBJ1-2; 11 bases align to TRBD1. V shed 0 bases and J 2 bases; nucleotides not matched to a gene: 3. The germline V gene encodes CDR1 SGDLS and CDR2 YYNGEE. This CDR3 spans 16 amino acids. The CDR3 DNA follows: TGTGCCAGCAGCGTAGCGGACAGGGGGCGGAACTATGGCTACACCTTC. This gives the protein CASSVADRGRNYGYTF.

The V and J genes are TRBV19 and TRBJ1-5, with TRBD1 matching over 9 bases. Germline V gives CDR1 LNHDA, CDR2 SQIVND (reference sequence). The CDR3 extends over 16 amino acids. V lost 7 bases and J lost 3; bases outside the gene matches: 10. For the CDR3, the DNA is TGTGCCAGTACATACCTGACAGGGGGTTTCAATCAGCCCCAGCATTTT. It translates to CASTYLTGGFNQPQHF. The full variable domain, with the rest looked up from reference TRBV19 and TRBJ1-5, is DGGITQSPKYLFRKEGQNVTLSCEQNLNHDAMYWYRQDPGQGLRLIYYSQIVNDFQKGDIAEGYSVSREKKESFPLTVTSAQKNPTAFYLCASTYLTGGFNQPQHFGDGTRLSIL.

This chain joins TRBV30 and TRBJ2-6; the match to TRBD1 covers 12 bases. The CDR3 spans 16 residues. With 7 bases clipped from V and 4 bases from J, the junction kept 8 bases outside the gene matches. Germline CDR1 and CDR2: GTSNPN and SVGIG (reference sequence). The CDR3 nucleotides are TGTGCCTCCCCCGGGACAGGGGGCGCCGGGGCCAACGTCCTGACTTTC. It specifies CASPGTGGAGANVLTF.

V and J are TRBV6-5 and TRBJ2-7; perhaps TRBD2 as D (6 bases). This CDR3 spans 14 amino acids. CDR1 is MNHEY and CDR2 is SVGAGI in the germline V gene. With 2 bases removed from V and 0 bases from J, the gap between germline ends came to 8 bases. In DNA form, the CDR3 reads TGTGCCAGCAGTTACGGAGGGCCCTCCTACGAGCAGTACTTC. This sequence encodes CASSYGGPSYEQYF.

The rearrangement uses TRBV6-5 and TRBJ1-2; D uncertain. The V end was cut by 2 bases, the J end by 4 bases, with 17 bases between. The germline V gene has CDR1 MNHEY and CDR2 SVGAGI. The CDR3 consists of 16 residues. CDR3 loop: CASSYKVREGSYGYTF. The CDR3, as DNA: TGTGCCAGCAGTTACAAGGTTCGAGAGGGTTCCTATGGCTACACCTTC.

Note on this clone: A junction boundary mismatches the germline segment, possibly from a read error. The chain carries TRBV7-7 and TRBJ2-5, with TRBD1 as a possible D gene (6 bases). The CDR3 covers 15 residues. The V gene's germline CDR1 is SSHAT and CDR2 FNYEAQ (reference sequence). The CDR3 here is CASSLGPGADETQYF. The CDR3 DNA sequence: TGTGCTAGCAGCTTAGGCCCAGGGGCGGATGAGACCCAGTACTTC.

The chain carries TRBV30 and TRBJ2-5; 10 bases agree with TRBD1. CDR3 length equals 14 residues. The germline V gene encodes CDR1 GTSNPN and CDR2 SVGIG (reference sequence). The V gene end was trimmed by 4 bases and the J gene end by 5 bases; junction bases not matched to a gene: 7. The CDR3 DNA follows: TGTGCCTGGAATCCTGGGACAGGGGTTGAGACCCAGTACTTC. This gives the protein CAWNPGTGVETQYF.

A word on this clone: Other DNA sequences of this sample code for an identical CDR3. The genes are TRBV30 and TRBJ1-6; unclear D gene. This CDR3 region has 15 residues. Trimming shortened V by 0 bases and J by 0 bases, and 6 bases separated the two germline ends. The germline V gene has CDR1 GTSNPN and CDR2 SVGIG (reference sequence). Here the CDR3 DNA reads TGTGCCTGGAGTGTAGTCAGCTCCTATAATTCACCCCTCCACTTT. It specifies CAWSVVSSYNSPLHF.

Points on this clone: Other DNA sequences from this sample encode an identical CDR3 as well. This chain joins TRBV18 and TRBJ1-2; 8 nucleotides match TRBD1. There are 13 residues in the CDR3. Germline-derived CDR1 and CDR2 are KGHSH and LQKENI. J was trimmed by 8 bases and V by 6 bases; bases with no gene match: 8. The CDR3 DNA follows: TGTGCCAGCTCGCCCCAGGGGGCGCGAGGCTACACCTTC. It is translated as CASSPQGARGYTF.

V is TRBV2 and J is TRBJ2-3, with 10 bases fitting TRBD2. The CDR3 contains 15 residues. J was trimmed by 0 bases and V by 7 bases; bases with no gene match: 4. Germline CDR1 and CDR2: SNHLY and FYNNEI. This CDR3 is CASKPAGGSTDTQYF. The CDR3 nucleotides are TGTGCCAGCAAACCAGCGGGGGGGAGCACAGATACGCAGTATTTT.

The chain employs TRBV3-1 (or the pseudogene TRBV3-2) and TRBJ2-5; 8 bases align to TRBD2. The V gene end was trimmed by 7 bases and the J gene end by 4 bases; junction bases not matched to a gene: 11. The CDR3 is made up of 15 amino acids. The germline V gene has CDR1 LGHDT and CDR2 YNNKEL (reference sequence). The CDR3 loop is CASNLYSGGRETQYF. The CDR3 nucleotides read TGTGCCAGCAACTTGTATTCGGGGGGGCGAGAGACCCAGTACTTC.